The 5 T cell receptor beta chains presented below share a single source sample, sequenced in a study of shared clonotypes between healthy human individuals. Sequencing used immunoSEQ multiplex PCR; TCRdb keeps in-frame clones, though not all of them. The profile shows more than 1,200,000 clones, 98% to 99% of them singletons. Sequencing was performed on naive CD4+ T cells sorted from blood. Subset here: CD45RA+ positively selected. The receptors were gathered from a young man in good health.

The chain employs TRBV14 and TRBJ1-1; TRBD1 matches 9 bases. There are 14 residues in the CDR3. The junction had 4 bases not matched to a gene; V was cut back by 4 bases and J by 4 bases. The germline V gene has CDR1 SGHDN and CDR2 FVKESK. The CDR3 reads CASSRTGGRTEAFF. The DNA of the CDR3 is TGTGCCAGCAGCCGTACAGGGGGCCGCACTGAAGCTTTCTTT.

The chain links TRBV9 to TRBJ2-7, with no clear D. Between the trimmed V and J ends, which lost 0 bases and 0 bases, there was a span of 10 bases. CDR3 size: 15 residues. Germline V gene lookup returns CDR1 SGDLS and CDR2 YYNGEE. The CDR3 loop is CASSVEPTYSYEQYF. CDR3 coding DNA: TGTGCCAGCAGCGTAGAACCTACTTACTCCTACGAGCAGTACTTC.

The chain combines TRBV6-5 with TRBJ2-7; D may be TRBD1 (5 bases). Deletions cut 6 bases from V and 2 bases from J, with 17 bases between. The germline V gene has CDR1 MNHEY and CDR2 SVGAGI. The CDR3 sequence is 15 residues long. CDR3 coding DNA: TGTGCCAGCAGGGCTGCAGGGCCAAACCCCTACGAGCAGTACTTC. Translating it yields CASRAAGPNPYEQYF.

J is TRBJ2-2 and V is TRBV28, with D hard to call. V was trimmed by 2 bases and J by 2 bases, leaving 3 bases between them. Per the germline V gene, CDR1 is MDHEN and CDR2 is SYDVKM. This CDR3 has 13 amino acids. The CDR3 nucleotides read TGTGCCAGCAGTTTAATAAACACCGGGGAGCTGTTTTTT. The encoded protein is CASSLINTGELFF.

CDR3 in DNA: TGTGCCAGCAGTGTTTTCGGGGTGTCACCTCACAATCAGCCCCAGCATTTT. Protein sequence: CASSVFGVSPHNQPQHF. The V and J genes are TRBV6-1 and TRBJ1-5; no clear D. V dropped 4 bases and J dropped 3 bases, with 19 bases sitting between them. Germline CDR1 and CDR2: MNHNS and SASEGT. The CDR3 extends over 17 amino acids.